This TCR beta chain was found in a study of response to subunit inactivated influenza vaccine. Broader study findings: With each seasonal influenza vaccination, the authors suggested, few new T cells are recruited.

TCRdb passed the RT-PCR reads through MiXCR, listing each CDR3 protein once. Of approximately 500,000 distinct CDR3 sequences listed, 13% are singletons. For this clonotype: The antigen remains unidentified.

The CDR3 consists of 13 residues. V was clipped by 0 bases and J by 8 bases, with 8 bases between them. Germline values: CDR1 LNHNV, CDR2 YYDKDF (reference sequence). This sequence joins TRBV15 and TRBJ2-1, with TRBD1 as a possible D gene (5 bases). Specimen: PBMCs from blood, collected roughly 6 weeks after vaccination. The receptor was derived from a man aged 50 to 59 who received an inactivated influenza vaccine. CDR3 in DNA: TGTGCCACCAGCAGAGAAGGGGTTGATGAGCAGTTCTTC. As protein: CATSREGVDEQFF.